Each of the 26 T cell receptor beta chains below was sequenced from the same sample in a study of shared clonotypes between healthy human individuals. This table comes from immunoSEQ multiplex PCR, and its TCRdb copy is limited to in-frame clones, with some not included. This sample carries approximately 240,000 clones, 50% to 75% of them seen once, and the ten largest clones take 11%. Sequencing input: memory CD4+ T cells sorted from blood. Stated subset: CD45RA-negative fraction. These receptor sequences come from a man under 40 in good health.

This sequence joins TRBV5-4 and TRBJ2-2, with 10 bases that match TRBD2. J gave up 4 bases and V 5 bases, and 11 bases lay outside the gene matches. CDR3 length equals 17 residues. Per the germline V gene, CDR1 is SGHNT and CDR2 is YYREEE (reference sequence). The CDR3 region is CASRAGPSGSGTGELFF. CDR3 in DNA: TGTGCCAGCAGGGCGGGGCCTAGCGGGAGTGGCACCGGGGAGCTGTTTTTT.

The rearrangement links TRBV7-9 to TRBJ2-1; the match to TRBD2 covers 7 bases. This CDR3 contains 14 residues. The germline V gene has CDR1 SEHNR and CDR2 FQNEAQ (reference sequence). V shed 3 bases, J shed 7 bases, and the junction held 6 bases outside the gene matches. CDR3 amino acids: CASSFDAGVNEQFF. The CDR3 nucleotides read TGTGCCAGCAGCTTTGATGCGGGAGTAAATGAGCAGTTCTTC.

The gene calls are TRBV7-6 and TRBJ2-3; D is undetermined. Trimming pared 8 bases from V and 2 bases from J, leaving 5 bases between. This CDR3 comprises 11 residues. Germline values: CDR1 SGHVS, CDR2 FNYEAQ. DNA for the CDR3: TGTGCCAGCGCGGTCACAGATACGCAGTATTTT. This codes for CASAVTDTQYF.

With regard to this clone: A far more abundant clone sits one base away, making this likely a read error. The sample carries other DNA sequences with the same CDR3. The J gene is TRBJ1-1, the V gene TRBV5-1, with D possibly TRBD1 on 5 matching bases. The V end lost 3 bases, the J end lost 4 bases, and 10 bases lay between the germline ends. CDR1 and CDR2 (germline): SGHRS, YFSETQ. The CDR3 sequence is 13 residues long. The CDR3 protein is CASSYGQGTEAFF. The CDR3 bases are TGCGCCAGCAGCTATGGGCAGGGCACTGAAGCTTTCTTT.

The J gene is TRBJ2-3, the V gene TRBV15; D remains unclear. Germline CDR1 LNHNV, CDR2 YYDKDF (reference sequence). Trimming pared 2 bases from V and 0 bases from J, leaving 9 bases between. The CDR3 runs to 15 residues. The DNA of the CDR3 is TGTGCCACCAGCAGACCACCCCCTAGCACAGATACGCAGTATTTT. It yields the protein CATSRPPPSTDTQYF.

Details on this clone: A read error may produce the germline difference seen at one junction end. V is TRBV5-8 and J is TRBJ2-3; D perhaps matches TRBD1 (6 bases). Germline V gives CDR1 SGHTS, CDR2 YDEGEE. The CDR3 loop spans 11 amino acids. The CDR3 loop is CASTRTETQYF. In DNA form, the CDR3 reads TGTGCCAGCACAAGGACAGAGACGCAGTATTTT.

V and J are TRBV28 and TRBJ2-3; D might be TRBD2 (6 bases). V was trimmed by 3 bases and J by 7 bases, leaving 14 bases between them. CDR1 is MDHEN, CDR2 SYDVKM, per germline. This CDR3 has 14 amino acids. The DNA for the CDR3 is TGTGCCAGCAGTTTGGTCGGGAGTGGGAATACGCAGTATTTT. It encodes CASSLVGSGNTQYF.

J is TRBJ2-1 and V is TRBV7-2; 7 bases fit TRBD2. The CDR3 runs to 17 residues. Germline CDR1 and CDR2: SGHTA and FQGNSA. V lost 4 bases to trimming and J lost 0 bases; unmatched junction nucleotides: 9. CDR3 nucleotides: TGTGCCAGCAGCTATCGACCGGGACTAAGCTCCTACAATGAGCAGTTCTTC. This translates into CASSYRPGLSSYNEQFF. Using reference TRBV7-2 and TRBJ2-1 for the parts outside the CDR3, the full variable domain is GAGVSQSPSNKVTEKGKDVELRCDPISGHTALYWYRQSLGQGLEFLIYFQGNSAPDKSGLPSDRFSAERTGGSVSTLTIQRTQQEDSAVYLCASSYRPGLSSYNEQFFGPGTRLTVL.

The genes are TRBV2 and TRBJ2-1, with D perhaps being TRBD1 or TRBD2 (5 bases each). In germline, CDR1 is SNHLY, CDR2 FYNNEI. This CDR3 is built from 15 residues. V lost 3 bases and J 3 bases, leaving 12 bases between the germline ends. The CDR3 region is CASSDLGDHYNEQFF. DNA of the CDR3: TGTGCCAGCAGTGACTTGGGGGACCACTACAATGAGCAGTTCTTC.

There are a few counts of this clone. The chain joins TRBV6-5 to TRBJ2-1; D unclear. Germline V CDR1 and CDR2: MNHEY, SVGAGI. Trimming shortened V by 2 bases and J by 4 bases, and 6 bases separated the two germline ends. The CDR3 is 13 residues long. CDR3 coding DNA: TGTGCCAGCAGTTACACCCGGTACAATGAGCAGTTCTTC. It codes for CASSYTRYNEQFF.

This clone has a handful of counts. The chain links TRBV9 to TRBJ2-7, with D possibly TRBD2 on 6 matching bases. The CDR3 loop spans 17 amino acids. Germline loops: CDR1 SGDLS, CDR2 YYNGEE. V was shortened by 0 bases and J by 4 bases, with 20 bases between the two germline ends. The CDR3 reads CASSVEEGTRGRYEQYF. The CDR3 coding sequence is TGTGCCAGCAGCGTAGAGGAGGGGACTCGGGGTAGGTACGAGCAGTACTTC. Full variable domain (outside the CDR3, taken from reference TRBV9 and TRBJ2-7): DSGVTQTPKHLITATGQRVTLRCSPRSGDLSVYWYQQSLDQGLQFLIQYYNGEERAKGNILERFSAQQFPDLHSELNLSSLELGDSALYFCASSVEEGTRGRYEQYFGPGTRLTVT.

The gene calls are TRBV6-1 and TRBJ2-2; no reliable D call. The CDR3 is 14 amino acids. V lost 1 base to trimming and J lost 8 bases, with 11 bases between them. Per the germline V gene, CDR1 is MNHNS and CDR2 is SASEGT. CDR3 in DNA: TGTGCCAGCAGTGAAGTGAGAACAGAAGGGGAGCTGTTTTTT. Translation gives CASSEVRTEGELFF.

This clone appeared a few times. CDR3 sequence: CASSERRETQYF. CDR3 nucleotides: TGTGCCAGCAGTGAGCGTCGGGAGACCCAGTACTTC. This rearrangement joins TRBV6-1 to TRBJ2-5, with D hard to call. The length of the CDR3 is 12 residues. V was cut by 3 bases and J by 5 bases, with 7 bases left in between. CDR1 and CDR2 (germline): MNHNS, SASEGT.

The chain uses TRBV9 and TRBJ2-1; D gene unclear. V lost 0 bases, J lost 6 bases, and 7 bases lay in between. Germline CDR1 is SGDLS and CDR2 is YYNGEE. There are 13 residues in the CDR3. CDR3 coding DNA: TGTGCCAGCAGCGTAGAAAGTGGCAATGAGCAGTTCTTC. It specifies CASSVESGNEQFF.

The chain uses TRBV5-4 and TRBJ2-3; 10 bases line up with TRBD2. CDR3 length: 16 amino acids. Losses at the gene ends were 0 bases for V and 2 bases for J; bases not matched to a gene: 3. CDR1 is SGHNT, CDR2 YYREEE, per germline (reference sequence). Here the CDR3 reads CASSLELAGTTDTQYF. The CDR3 nucleotides read TGTGCCAGCAGCTTGGAACTAGCGGGGACCACAGATACGCAGTATTTT.

This chain's CDR3 is CASSATGLGSNQPQHF. The CDR3 nucleotides read TGTGCCAGCAGCGCAACAGGGTTAGGTAGCAATCAGCCCCAGCATTTT. V gene TRBV2 combines with J gene TRBJ1-5, with a possible D match to TRBD1 (6 bases). Germline CDR1 is SNHLY and CDR2 is FYNNEI. There are 16 residues in the CDR3. V lost 6 bases and J 0 bases, leaving 15 bases between the germline ends.

The chain uses TRBV2 and TRBJ2-2; tentative D call: TRBD2 (6 bases). CDR3 length: 15 amino acids. Germline V gives CDR1 SNHLY, CDR2 FYNNEI. The V and J ends lost 6 bases and 1 base respectively, with 12 bases between them. CDR3 protein: CASRRRGGNTGELFF. The CDR3 nucleotides are TGTGCCAGCAGAAGGAGGGGCGGGAACACCGGGGAGCTGTTTTTT.

The rearrangement uses TRBV7-6 and TRBJ1-4, with D perhaps matching TRBD1 (5 bases). Germline V gene sequence: CDR1 SGHVS, CDR2 FNYEAQ. V was shortened by 1 base and J by 4 bases, with 13 bases between the two germline ends. This CDR3 spans 16 amino acids. The CDR3 nucleotides are TGTGCCAGCAGCTTAGGGGCGAGGGGAAGTAATGAAAAACTGTTTTTT. It codes for CASSLGARGSNEKLFF.

This chain joins TRBV29-1 and TRBJ2-7; the D gene could be TRBD1 or TRBD2 (5 bases each). From germline, CDR1 is SQVTM and CDR2 ANQGSEA. V dropped 5 bases and J dropped 0 bases, with 20 bases sitting between them. The CDR3 runs to 16 residues. The CDR3 nucleotides are TGCAGCGTTAGGGTCCACCCGGGACGGACCTCCTACGAGCAGTACTTC. It specifies CSVRVHPGRTSYEQYF.

This rearrangement joins TRBV6-6 to TRBJ2-2; D ambiguous. Per the germline V gene, CDR1 is MNHNY and CDR2 is SVGAGI (reference sequence). V dropped 4 bases and J dropped 6 bases, with 6 bases sitting between them. This CDR3 has 12 residues. Here the CDR3 reads CASSWVSGELFF. The CDR3 DNA reads as TGTGCCAGCAGTTGGGTTTCCGGGGAGCTGTTTTTT.

This clone was observed a handful of times. The V gene is TRBV5-4, the J gene TRBJ2-1; 11 positions agree with TRBD2. V lost 4 bases, J lost 8 bases, and 8 bases stayed unmatched. CDR3 length: 15 amino acids. CDR1 is SGHNT and CDR2 is YYREEE in the germline V gene (reference sequence). The CDR3 loop reads CASSLSGRGFDEQFF. The CDR3, as DNA: TGTGCCAGCAGCCTTAGCGGGAGGGGATTCGATGAGCAGTTCTTC.

Note on this clone: A much bigger clone sits one base away, suggesting this may be a read error. This chain connects TRBV5-4 to TRBJ2-2; no reliable D call. This CDR3 comprises 11 residues. The ends were cut back, 2 bases at V and 6 bases at J, with 2 bases in the middle. Per the germline V gene, CDR1 is SGHNT and CDR2 is YYREEE (reference sequence). The CDR3 loop is CASSFSGELFF. The CDR3 nucleotides read TGTGCCAGCAGCTTCTCCGGGGAGCTGTTTTTT.

This clone was detected many times. This chain links TRBV7-8 with TRBJ1-1, with D possibly being TRBD1 (5 bases). Germline values: CDR1 SGHVS, CDR2 FQNEAQ. Trimming took 5 bases from V and 7 from J, leaving 11 bases between them. The CDR3 contains 12 residues. The CDR3 loop reads CASSLQDHEAFF. The CDR3, as DNA: TGTGCCAGCAGCCTACAGGACCATGAAGCTTTCTTT. Variable domain in full (rest from reference TRBV7-8 and TRBJ1-1): GAGVSQSPRYKVAKRGQDVALRCDPISGHVSLFWYQQALGQGPEFLTYFQNEAQLDKSGLPSDRFFAERPEGSVSTLKIQRTQQEDSAVYLCASSLQDHEAFFGQGTRLTVV.

This clone appeared once. The rearrangement uses TRBV9 and TRBJ1-4, with a weak D call TRBD1 (5 bases). CDR1 and CDR2 (germline): SGDLS, YYNGEE. This CDR3 has 15 residues. Trimming took off 3 bases at V and 4 bases at J, with 13 bases between the two ends. The CDR3 sequence is CASSARQRYNEKLFF. The CDR3 DNA follows: TGTGCCAGCAGCGCCCGACAGAGATATAATGAAAAACTGTTTTTT.

This clone was counted a few times. The chain recombines TRBV4-2 with TRBJ2-7, with D possibly matching TRBD2 (6 bases). Germline V gives CDR1 LGHNA, CDR2 YNFKEQ. Trimming removed 2 bases from V and 6 bases from J, with 11 bases in between. This CDR3 has 13 amino acids. In nucleotides, the CDR3 is TGTGCCAGCAGCCAACCCGGCGGGACCGAGCAGTACTTC. As protein: CASSQPGGTEQYF.

This clone has more than one count but fewer than ten. J is TRBJ1-1 and V is TRBV7-9; TRBD1 matches at 7 bases. Germline values: CDR1 SEHNR, CDR2 FQNEAQ (reference sequence). V dropped 5 bases and J dropped 4; count of bases not matched to a gene: 19. The length of the CDR3 is 18 residues. CDR3 in amino acids: CASSASLPGPQGGTEAFF. The CDR3 nucleotides are TGTGCCAGCAGCGCCAGTCTTCCCGGGCCCCAGGGGGGCACTGAAGCTTTCTTT.